The clone carrying this T cell receptor (beta chain) was picked up a small number of times. Treatment defined: randomized to nivolumab then ipilimumab (arm A) or the reverse (arm B). Sequencing was performed with immunoSEQ multiplex PCR; in TCRdb, only in-frame clones are kept and a portion is missing. The data show about 6,400 clones, over 20% seen once. This sample stems from a study of sequential checkpoint blockade in melanoma. The wider study: First-line arms were nivolumab then ipilimumab, or the reverse, randomized 1:1. About 88 pretreatment tumor DNA samples were TCRβ immunosequenced.

The V end was cut by 6 bases, the J end by 6 bases, with 12 bases between. Germline CDR1 MDHEN, CDR2 SYDVKM. The CDR3 is 12 amino acids. The source was tumor tissue (inferred from file names), collected from a patient given nivolumab and ipilimumab in sequence. This sequence was found in a human donor with melanoma. The chain is built from TRBV28 and TRBJ2-7; unclear D gene. This chain's CDR3 is CASRQEFFEQYF. In DNA, the CDR3 is TGTGCCAGCAGGCAAGAATTCTTCGAGCAGTACTTC. The complete variable domain, with remaining parts taken from reference TRBV28 and TRBJ2-7, reads DVKVTQSSRYLVKRTGEKVFLECVQDMDHENMFWYRQDPGLGLRLIYFSYDVKMKEKGDIPEGYSVSREKKERFSLILESASTNQTSMYLCASRQEFFEQYFGPGTRLTVT.